The rows below give T cell receptor beta chains drawn from one sample of a study of blood T cell repertoires in COVID-19. The assay was immunoSEQ multiplex PCR, and TCRdb's table has in-frame clones only and misses some. The data show more than 250,000 clones, about 87% seen once. Sequencing input: peripheral blood. These receptors were taken from a woman younger than 45 with COVID-19, enrolled during active disease. Each CDR3 is given with its conserved first and last residue. The D gene is left open where the match is weak. Not all rows give a size; the values are once, few, many and, for expanded clones, a class.

j_call | clone_size | d_call | v_call | cdr3_nt | cdr3_aa
TRBJ1-6 | - | TRBD1 | TRBV12-3/TRBV12-4 | TGTGCCAGCAGCGGGACAGTTAATTCACCCCTCCACTTT | CASSGTVNSPLHF
TRBJ1-6 | once | - | TRBV2 | TGTGCCAGCAGTGCCTACCTCCTTTCGCCCCTCCACTTT | CASSAYLLSPLHF
TRBJ1-1 | - | - | TRBV5-1 | TGCGCCAGCAGCTTGGCCGGTGGTTTGTCTGAAGCTTTCTTT | CASSLAGGLSEAFF
TRBJ2-1 | - | TRBD2 | TRBV2 | TGTGCCAGCAGTGAAGCGGGGACTAGTATCGATGAGCAGTTCTTC | CASSEAGTSIDEQFF
TRBJ1-6 | - | TRBD1 | TRBV27 | TGTGCCAGCAGTCCTAGACAGGGGAACTATAATTCACCCCTCCACTTT | CASSPRQGNYNSPLHF
TRBJ1-1 | - | - | TRBV6-5 | TGTGCCAGCAGCCCCGGTCCCGGGAACACTGAAGCTTTCTTT | CASSPGPGNTEAFF
TRBJ1-5 | - | - | TRBV19 | TGTGCCAGTAGTATATCTTCCGTCCAGCCCCAGCATTTT | CASSISSVQPQHF
TRBJ2-7 | - | - | TRBV3-1/TRBV3-2 | TGTGCCAGCAGACCGATAGACGAGCAGTACTTC | CASRPIDEQYF
TRBJ2-4 | - | TRBD1 | TRBV29-1 | TGCAGCGTTGGCCCAGGGGGCTTCAAAAACATTCAGTACTTC | CSVGPGGFKNIQYF
TRBJ1-2 | - | - | TRBV2 | TGTGCCAGCAGTGCAGCCAGGGGCCCCTATGGCTACACCTTC | CASSAARGPYGYTF
TRBJ1-2 | - | - | TRBV7-9 | TGTGCCAGCAGCTCCGGGACAACTAACTATGGCTACACCTTC | CASSSGTTNYGYTF
TRBJ1-2 | - | TRBD1 | TRBV7-2 | TGTGCCAGCAGCTCGGACAGGGGCGTCTATGGCTACACCTTC | CASSSDRGVYGYTF